The rows below give T cell receptor beta chains drawn from one sample of a study of blood T cell repertoires in COVID-19. Libraries were prepared by immunoSEQ multiplex PCR; TCRdb keeps only in-frame clonotypes and omits some of them. Among 200,000 to 250,000 clones, over 75% were seen once, and the ten largest hold roughly 4.3%. Specimen: PBMCs or T cells enriched from blood (not recorded which). The receptors originated from a man aged 25-45 years with acute COVID-19. Each CDR3 is given with its conserved first and last residue. A D gene is named only where the DNA matches it firmly. Not every row has a clone size; where given, it reads once, few, many or a size class.

D,V,size,J,CDR3,DNA
.,TRBV2,.,TRBJ2-5,CASINREGETQYF,TGTGCCAGCATAAACAGGGAGGGGGAGACCCAGTACTTC
.,TRBV5-1,.,TRBJ1-2,CASSLGSYGYTF,TGCGCCAGCAGCTTGGGTAGCTATGGCTACACCTTC
.,TRBV19,.,TRBJ1-5,CASSIDGPGPPQPQHF,TGTGCCAGTAGTATAGATGGTCCAGGCCCACCTCAGCCCCAGCATTTT
TRBD2,TRBV7-3,.,TRBJ2-1,CASSLRGAGGGTQEQFF,TGTGCCAGCAGCTTACGCGGGGCGGGCGGGGGGACTCAGGAGCAGTTCTTC
.,TRBV19,.,TRBJ1-1,CASKPMRDTEAFF,TGTGCCAGTAAGCCCATGAGGGACACTGAAGCTTTCTTT
.,TRBV27,.,TRBJ1-6,CASAGNNSPLHF,TGTGCCAGCGCAGGAAATAATTCACCCCTCCACTTT
.,TRBV12-3/TRBV12-4,few,TRBJ1-6,CASSLYGSPLHF,TGTGCCAGCAGTTTATACGGGTCACCCCTCCACTTT
TRBD1,TRBV7-9,few,TRBJ1-1,CASSLFTGADTEAFF,TGTGCCAGCAGCTTATTTACAGGGGCAGACACTGAAGCTTTCTTT
.,TRBV5-4,.,TRBJ2-5,CASSGDNFRETQYF,TGTGCCAGCAGCGGCGACAATTTCCGAGAGACCCAGTACTTC
TRBD1,TRBV2,.,TRBJ1-5,CASSSGTGGLEPQHF,TGTGCCAGCAGTAGTGGGACAGGGGGCTTGGAGCCCCAGCATTTT
TRBD1,TRBV18,once,TRBJ2-3,CASSPGTGATDTQYF,TGTGCCAGCTCACCAGGGACAGGAGCCACAGATACGCAGTATTTT
TRBD1,TRBV4-1,.,TRBJ1-6,CASSQDPTGAQNSPLHF,TGCGCCAGCAGCCAAGACCCGACAGGGGCGCAGAATTCACCCCTCCACTTT
.,TRBV9,.,TRBJ2-3,CASSVQGISSTDTQYF,TGTGCCAGCAGCGTTCAGGGAATTTCTAGCACAGATACGCAGTATTTT
TRBD2,TRBV5-4,.,TRBJ2-7,CASKEGRAYEQYF,TGTGCCAGCAAAGAGGGGAGGGCCTACGAGCAGTACTTC
TRBD1,TRBV4-1,.,TRBJ2-5,CASSFRDRGETQYF,TGCGCCAGCAGCTTCCGGGACAGGGGAGAGACCCAGTACTTC
.,TRBV18,.,TRBJ1-4,CASSPRAGGAEKLFF,TGTGCCAGCTCACCCCGCGCGGGGGGGGCGGAAAAACTGTTTTTT
TRBD1,TRBV9,.,TRBJ1-1,CASSPGQGAITEAFF,TGTGCCAGCAGCCCAGGACAGGGGGCCATCACTGAAGCTTTCTTT